The present entry profiles one TCR beta chain with its context. Its cognate antigen is unknown. Naive CD8 cells comprised CD45RO-negative, CCR7-positively selected cells, excluding terminally differentiated effector memory CD45RA+ cells. The sample originates from a study of shared clonotypes between healthy human individuals. For the study at large: Each donor's CD8 memory used one plate, CD8 naive two, each CD4 subset three.

The repertoire was sequenced with immunoSEQ multiplex PCR; TCRdb's copy has only in-frame clones and lacks some. The sample contains 2 million to 2.5 million clones, 93% of which appear only once. The CDR3 has 16 amino acids. After removal of 0 bases from V and 5 bases from J, the junction contained 7 bases not matched to a gene. Germline CDR1 and CDR2: MNHEY and SVGAGI. Regarding the study as a whole: Relative to clonotypes present in all four donors, those not shared had lower generation probabilities. Naive subsets generally had larger estimated richness than memory subsets.

Source material: naive CD8+ T cells from PBMCs. This sequence was found in a man between 18 and 35 years old in good health. Some clones in this sample may be carry-over from other donors' samples. J is TRBJ2-7 and V is TRBV6-5; 10 bases fit TRBD1. CDR3 nucleotides: TGTGCCAGCAGTTACTCGCTTTTTGGGACAGGGGACGAGCAGTACTTC. Translating gives CASSYSLFGTGDEQYF.